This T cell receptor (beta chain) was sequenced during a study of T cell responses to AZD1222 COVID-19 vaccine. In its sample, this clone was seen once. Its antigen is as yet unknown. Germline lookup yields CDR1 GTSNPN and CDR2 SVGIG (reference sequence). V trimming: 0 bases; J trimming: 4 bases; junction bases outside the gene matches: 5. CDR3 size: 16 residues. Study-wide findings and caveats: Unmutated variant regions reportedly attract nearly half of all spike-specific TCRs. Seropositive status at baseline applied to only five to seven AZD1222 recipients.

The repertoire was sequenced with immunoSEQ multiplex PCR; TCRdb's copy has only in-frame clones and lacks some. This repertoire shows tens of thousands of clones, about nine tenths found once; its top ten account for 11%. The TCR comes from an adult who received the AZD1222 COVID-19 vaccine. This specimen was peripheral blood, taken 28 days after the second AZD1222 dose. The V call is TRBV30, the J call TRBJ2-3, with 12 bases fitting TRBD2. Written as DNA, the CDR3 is TGTGCCTGGAGTGTACGGGCTAGCGGGAGGGCAGATACGCAGTATTTT. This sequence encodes CAWSVRASGRADTQYF.